This T cell receptor beta chain was captured in a study of T cell changes during pregnancy in multiple sclerosis. Assay: immunoSEQ multiplex PCR; the TCRdb copy retains only in-frame clones and omits some. The sample gives 20,000 to 25,000 clones, about 89% of which show up once; approximately 6.3% is in the top ten. The source of this sequence is a female donor with multiple sclerosis, enrolled in a pregnancy study. The material sequenced was CD8+ T cells from peripheral blood mononuclear cells, taken in the first trimester of pregnancy.

CDR3 nucleotides: TGCGCCAGCAGCCAAGACAGACACTACGAGCAGTACTTC. Protein product: CASSQDRHYEQYF. The chain recombines TRBV4-3 with TRBJ2-7; D is ambiguous. The CDR3 has 13 residues. The V end was cut by 0 bases, the J end by 3 bases, with 6 bases between. CDR1 and CDR2 from the germline V gene are LGHNA and YSLEER.